Listed below are T cell receptor beta chains from one sample, sequenced in a study of response to subunit inactivated influenza vaccine. TCRdb independently ran MiXCR on the RT-PCR reads; one entry per CDR3 protein. The table includes roughly 570,000 distinct CDR3 sequences, approximately 14% detected once. Sequenced material: PBMCs from blood, taken about 11 days after vaccination. Receptor source: a man aged 45-65 years who received an inactivated influenza vaccine. The CDR3 runs from the conserved cysteine through the conserved F or W. The D gene is left open where the match is weak. Clone size is not always given. Where it is, it says once, few, many or a class for expanded clones.

clone_size	d_call	j_call	v_call	cdr3_nt	cdr3_aa
many	-	TRBJ2-1	TRBV11-2	TGTGCCAGCAGCTTTCCTCGGACTACCCAAACCTACAATGAGCAGTTCTTC	CASSFPRTTQTYNEQFF
few	-	TRBJ1-5	TRBV6-1	TGTGCCAGCAGTGGTTGGGGAGTGGCTCAGCCCCAGCATTTT	CASSGWGVAQPQHF
few	-	TRBJ2-6	TRBV15	TGTGCCACCAGCACCGGATCCGGGGCCAACGTCCTGACTTTC	CATSTGSGANVLTF
-	TRBD2	TRBJ2-5	TRBV29-1	TGCAGCGTTGGGGGACTAGCGGGGAGTATGCCAGAGACCCAGTACTTC	CSVGGLAGSMPETQYF
few	-	TRBJ2-7	TRBV6-2/TRBV6-3	TGTGCCAGCAGTGTACGGGTGGGATACGAGCAGTACTTC	CASSVRVGYEQYF
many	TRBD1	TRBJ2-1	TRBV4-2	TGTGCCAGCAGCCAAGACGGGACAGGGTCCTACAATGAGCAGTTCTTC	CASSQDGTGSYNEQFF
many	-	TRBJ1-4	TRBV29-1	TGCAGCGTTTTAGGGCCGGACGGTGAAAAACTGTTTTTT	CSVLGPDGEKLFF
few	TRBD2	TRBJ2-1	TRBV20-1	TGCAGTGCTAGACGGATAGCGGGAGGAAGAGAGCAGTTCTTC	CSARRIAGGREQFF
-	-	TRBJ2-1	TRBV20-1	TGCAGTGCGAACCCACCCCTAGCTAGCAATGAGCAGTTCTTC	CSANPPLASNEQFF
few	-	TRBJ2-1	TRBV4-3	TGCGCCAGCAGCCAAGATCGCACACTAGCTCACAATGAGCAGTTCTTC	CASSQDRTLAHNEQFF
few	-	TRBJ2-1	TRBV9	TGTGCCAGCAGCGTAGCAGGGGAAAATTCCTACAATGAGCAGTTCTTC	CASSVAGENSYNEQFF
few	TRBD1	TRBJ2-5	TRBV5-1	TGCGCCAGCAGCCTGGGAAGGACAGGGCGTCTTGAGACCCAGTACTTC	CASSLGRTGRLETQYF
-	-	TRBJ2-2	TRBV4-3	TGCGCCAGCAGCCAAGGATGGTACGGGAATTACGGGGAGCTGTTTTTT	CASSQGWYGNYGELFF
-	-	TRBJ2-3	TRBV4-1	TGCGCCAGCAGCCAAAGGCAACAGAACACAGATACGCAGTATTTT	CASSQRQQNTDTQYF
few	-	TRBJ1-4	TRBV4-1	TGCGCCAGCAGCCAATTCCCGACCAGAGCAGCAACTAATGAAAAACTGTTTTTT	CASSQFPTRAATNEKLFF
-	-	TRBJ2-7	TRBV20-1	TGCAGTGCTCCCCCGGGAACCACCTACGAGCAGTACTTC	CSAPPGTTYEQYF
-	-	TRBJ2-1	TRBV29-1	TGCAGCGTTGTGTGGGGCTTTCGGTATGAGCAGTTCTTC	CSVVWGFRYEQFF
many	-	TRBJ1-1	TRBV12-3/TRBV12-4	TGTGCCAGCAGTTTAGAGGCAGCTAACACTGAAGCTTTCTTT	CASSLEAANTEAFF
few	TRBD1	TRBJ2-1	TRBV28	TGTGCCAGCAGTTCCGCAGCGGGACAGGGGAATGAGCAGTTCTTC	CASSSAAGQGNEQFF
few	-	TRBJ1-2	TRBV5-5	TGTGCCAGCAGCTTGGCCTGGGGGACACCATCTGGCTACACCTTC	CASSLAWGTPSGYTF
many	TRBD2	TRBJ2-1	TRBV9	TGTGCCAGCAGCGCACCGGGACTAGGCTCCTACAATGAGCAGTTCTTC	CASSAPGLGSYNEQFF
few	-	TRBJ2-1	TRBV20-1	TGCAGTGCTTCGGACATCCGGGACCAGTACAATGAGCAGTTCTTC	CSASDIRDQYNEQFF
-	TRBD1	TRBJ2-2	TRBV4-3	TGCGCCAGCAGCCAAGACAGGGGGTGGTACACCGGGGAGCTGTTTTTT	CASSQDRGWYTGELFF
few	TRBD2	TRBJ2-7	TRBV6-2/TRBV6-3	TGTGCCAGCAGTTACTCGATCCCGGGACTAGCGGACTCCTACGAGCAGTACTTC	CASSYSIPGLADSYEQYF
few	TRBD2	TRBJ2-7	TRBV12-3/TRBV12-4	TGTGCCAGCACCCGTTCCTGGACTAGCGGACCTTCCTACGAGCAGTACTTC	CASTRSWTSGPSYEQYF
many	-	TRBJ2-2	TRBV3-1	TGTGCCAGCAGCCAGTGGGGGGACCCGAGAACCGGGGAGCTGTTTTTT	CASSQWGDPRTGELFF
-	TRBD2	TRBJ2-7	TRBV5-8	TGTGCCAGCAGCCGTACCGGGACTAGCGGGGGGTCCTACGAGCAGTACTTC	CASSRTGTSGGSYEQYF
few	-	TRBJ2-4	TRBV29-1	TGCAGCGTTGGTGGGAATAAAAACATTCAGTACTTC	CSVGGNKNIQYF
-	-	TRBJ2-3	TRBV4-3	TGCGCCAGCAGCCAAGGTCTAGAAAGCGCAGATACGCAGTATTTT	CASSQGLESADTQYF
-	TRBD1	TRBJ2-1	TRBV11-2	TGTGCCAGCAGCTTTACAGGGGGATGGCAGTTCTTC	CASSFTGGWQFF
-	TRBD2	TRBJ2-1	TRBV12-3/TRBV12-4	TGTGCCAGCAGTTTTCGCATCATGGTAGCGGGAGGCCTCTCCTACAATGAGCAGTTCTTC	CASSFRIMVAGGLSYNEQFF
-	-	TRBJ2-3	TRBV7-9	TGTGCCAGCAGCTTAGCGAGTGGTGGGGCAGCGGCGCAGTATTTT	CASSLASGGAAAQYF
-	-	TRBJ2-7	TRBV4-2	TGTGCCAGCAGCCAAACAGGGTTTTTGAGCGAGCAGTACTTC	CASSQTGFLSEQYF
-	-	TRBJ1-2	TRBV6-1	TGTGCCAGCAGTCTCGGACGGGCAACCTATGGCTACACCTTC	CASSLGRATYGYTF
-	TRBD1	TRBJ2-5	TRBV9	TGTGCCAGCAGCGTAGGCCCCAGGACAGGGCAAGAGACCCAGTACTTC	CASSVGPRTGQETQYF
-	-	TRBJ2-7	TRBV29-1	TGCAGCGTCAACCCCTCAGGCTCCTACGAGCAGTACTTC	CSVNPSGSYEQYF
-	-	TRBJ1-5	TRBV27	TGTGCCAGCAGTCCCGGGGGCCCCCATCAGCCCCAGCATTTT	CASSPGGPHQPQHF
-	TRBD2	TRBJ2-3	TRBV10-3	TGTGCCATCAGTGAGAAGCGACTAGCGGCAAGCACAGATACGCAGTATTTT	CAISEKRLAASTDTQYF